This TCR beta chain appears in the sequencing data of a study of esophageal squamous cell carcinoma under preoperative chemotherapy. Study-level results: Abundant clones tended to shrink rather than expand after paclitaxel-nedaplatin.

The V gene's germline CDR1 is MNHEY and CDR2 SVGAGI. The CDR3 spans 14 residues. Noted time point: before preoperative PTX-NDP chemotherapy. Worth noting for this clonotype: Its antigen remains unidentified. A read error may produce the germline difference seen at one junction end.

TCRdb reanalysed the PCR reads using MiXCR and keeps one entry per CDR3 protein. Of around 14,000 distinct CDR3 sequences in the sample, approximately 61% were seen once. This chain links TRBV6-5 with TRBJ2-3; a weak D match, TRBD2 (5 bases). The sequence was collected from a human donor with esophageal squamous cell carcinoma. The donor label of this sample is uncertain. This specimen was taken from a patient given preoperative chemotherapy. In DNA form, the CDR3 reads TGTGCCAGCAGTTACGTAAGCGGTGTAGAGACGCAGTATTTC. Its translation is CASSYVSGVETQYF.